Listed below are T cell receptor beta chains from one sample, sequenced in a study of cytomegalovirus exposure and HLA in healthy donors. Repertoires were generated with immunoSEQ multiplex PCR, while TCRdb's copy carries only in-frame clones and drops some. The repertoire holds 75,000 to 90,000 clones, with 55% to 65% as singletons. The sample consisted of PBMCs. Every receptor here comes from a middle-aged woman in good health and CMV-seropositive. Each CDR3 is given without its conserved first and last residue.

>TRBJ1-1|TRBV29-1
SARQGAIEAF
>TRBJ2-1|TRBV28
ASSLFAGGHNEQF
>TRBJ2-1|TRBV5-1
ASRSGGKSRNEQF
>TRBJ2-1|TRBV7-9
ASSLAPGLGSDEQF
>TRBJ2-1|TRBV28
ASERAGNEQF
>TRBJ2-7|TRBV10-3
AISAGRGTDPYEQY
>TRBJ1-1|TRBV5-1
ASSPVFSGTAEAF
>TRBJ2-5|TRBV18
ASSPPGQEETQY
>TRBJ2-7|TRBV27
ASRLAGTYEQY
>TRBJ2-7|TRBV10-3
AISDPGLDPYEQY
>TRBJ2-1|TRBV4-3
ASSQSGTSGSYNEQF
>TRBJ2-1|TRBV2
ASNLPGGNEQF
>TRBJ1-5|TRBV7-2
ASSLGGREGQPQH
>TRBJ1-5|TRBV28
ASRAQRGRDNQPQH
>TRBJ2-1|TRBV6-5
ASTPQQGAVYEQF
>TRBJ1-2|TRBV29-1
SAAAGAGYT
>TRBJ2-1|TRBV5-6
ASSLTEYNEQF
>TRBJ1-1|TRBV29-1
SVGRWGENTEAF
>TRBJ1-2|TRBV7-9
ASSRTGNYGYT
>TRBJ1-2|TRBV18
ASSPPSGRKDYGYT